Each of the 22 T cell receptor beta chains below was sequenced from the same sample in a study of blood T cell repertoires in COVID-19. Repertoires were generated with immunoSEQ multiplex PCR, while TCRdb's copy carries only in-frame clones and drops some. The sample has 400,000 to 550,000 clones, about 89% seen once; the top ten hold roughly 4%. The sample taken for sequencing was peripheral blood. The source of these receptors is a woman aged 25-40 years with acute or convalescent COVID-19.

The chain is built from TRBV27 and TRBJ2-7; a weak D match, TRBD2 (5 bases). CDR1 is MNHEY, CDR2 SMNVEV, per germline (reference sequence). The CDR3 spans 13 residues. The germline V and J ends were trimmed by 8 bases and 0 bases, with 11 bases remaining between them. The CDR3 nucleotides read TGTGCCAGCGTCGGAGGAAACTCCTACGAGCAGTACTTC. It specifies CASVGGNSYEQYF.

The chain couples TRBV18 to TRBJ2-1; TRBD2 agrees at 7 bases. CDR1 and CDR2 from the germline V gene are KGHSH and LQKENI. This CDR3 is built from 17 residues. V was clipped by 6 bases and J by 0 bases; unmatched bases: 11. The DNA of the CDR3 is TGTGCCAGCTCCCCCTCTCGGGGGGACTTCTCCTACAATGAGCAGTTCTTC. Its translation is CASSPSRGDFSYNEQFF.

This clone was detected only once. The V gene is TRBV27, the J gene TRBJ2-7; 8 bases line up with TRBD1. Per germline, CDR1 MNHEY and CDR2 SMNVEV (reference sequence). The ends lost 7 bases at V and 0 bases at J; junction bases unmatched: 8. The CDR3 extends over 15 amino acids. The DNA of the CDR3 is TGTGCCAGCAAACTTGGACAGGGTATCTCCTACGAGCAGTACTTC. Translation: CASKLGQGISYEQYF.

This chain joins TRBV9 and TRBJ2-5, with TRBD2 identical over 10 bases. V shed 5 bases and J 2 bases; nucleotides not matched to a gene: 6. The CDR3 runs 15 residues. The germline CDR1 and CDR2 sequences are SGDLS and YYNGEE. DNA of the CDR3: TGTGCCAGCAGTAGTAGCGGGGGGACACAAGAGACCCAGTACTTC. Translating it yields CASSSSGGTQETQYF.

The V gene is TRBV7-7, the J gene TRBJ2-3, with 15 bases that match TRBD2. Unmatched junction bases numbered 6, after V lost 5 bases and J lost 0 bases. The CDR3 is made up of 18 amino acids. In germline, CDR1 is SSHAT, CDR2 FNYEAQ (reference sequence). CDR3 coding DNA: TGTGCCAGCAGCCCGGGACTAGCGGGGGGCTTTAGCACAGATACGCAGTATTTT. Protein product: CASSPGLAGGFSTDTQYF.

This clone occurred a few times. CDR3 DNA sequence: TGTGCCAGCAGCCCGTCCCAGGGGTACACCGGGGAGCTGTTTTTT. Its translation is CASSPSQGYTGELFF. The chain uses TRBV3-1 (or the pseudogene TRBV3-2) and TRBJ2-2, with D perhaps TRBD1 (6 bases). CDR1 and CDR2 (germline): LGHDT, YNNKEL (reference sequence). The CDR3 has 15 amino acids. Trimming took off 4 bases at V and 3 bases at J, with 12 bases between the two ends.

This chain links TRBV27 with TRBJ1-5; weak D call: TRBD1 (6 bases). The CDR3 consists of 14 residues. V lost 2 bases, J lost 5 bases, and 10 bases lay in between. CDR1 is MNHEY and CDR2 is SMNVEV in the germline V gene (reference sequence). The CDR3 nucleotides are TGTGCCAGCAGTTTAAATACAGGGCATCAGCCCCAGCATTTT. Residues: CASSLNTGHQPQHF.

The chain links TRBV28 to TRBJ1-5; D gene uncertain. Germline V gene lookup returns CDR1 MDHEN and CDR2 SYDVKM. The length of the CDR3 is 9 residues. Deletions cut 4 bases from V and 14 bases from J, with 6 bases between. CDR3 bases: TGTGCCAGCAGTTCTCCTGAGCATTTT. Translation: CASSSPEHF.

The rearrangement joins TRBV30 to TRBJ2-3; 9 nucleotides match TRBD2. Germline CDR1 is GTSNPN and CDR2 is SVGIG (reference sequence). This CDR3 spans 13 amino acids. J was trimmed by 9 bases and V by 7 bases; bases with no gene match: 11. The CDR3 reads CALGTRGGSTQYF. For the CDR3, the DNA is TGTGCCTTGGGTACGCGGGGGGGCTCAACGCAGTATTTT. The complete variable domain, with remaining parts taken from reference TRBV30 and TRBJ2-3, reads SQTIHQWPATLVQPVGSPLSLECTVEGTSNPNLYWYRQAAGRGLQLLFYSVGIGQISSEVPQNLSASRPQDRQFILSSKKLLLSDSGFYLCALGTRGGSTQYFGPGTRLTVL.

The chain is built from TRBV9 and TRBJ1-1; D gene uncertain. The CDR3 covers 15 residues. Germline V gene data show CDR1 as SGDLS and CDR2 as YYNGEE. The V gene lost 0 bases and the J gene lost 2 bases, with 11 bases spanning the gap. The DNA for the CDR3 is TGTGCCAGCAGCGTAGAGCCGAGCCATAACACTGAAGCTTTCTTT. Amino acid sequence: CASSVEPSHNTEAFF. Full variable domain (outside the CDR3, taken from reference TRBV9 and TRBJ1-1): DSGVTQTPKHLITATGQRVTLRCSPRSGDLSVYWYQQSLDQGLQFLIQYYNGEERAKGNILERFSAQQFPDLHSELNLSSLELGDSALYFCASSVEPSHNTEAFFGQGTRLTVV.

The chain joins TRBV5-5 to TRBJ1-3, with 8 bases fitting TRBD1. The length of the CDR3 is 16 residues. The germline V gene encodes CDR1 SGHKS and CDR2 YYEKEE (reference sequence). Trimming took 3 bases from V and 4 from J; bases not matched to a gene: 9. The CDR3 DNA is TGTGCCAGCAGCTCCGGACGGACAGGGTGGGGAAACACCATATATTTT. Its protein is CASSSGRTGWGNTIYF.

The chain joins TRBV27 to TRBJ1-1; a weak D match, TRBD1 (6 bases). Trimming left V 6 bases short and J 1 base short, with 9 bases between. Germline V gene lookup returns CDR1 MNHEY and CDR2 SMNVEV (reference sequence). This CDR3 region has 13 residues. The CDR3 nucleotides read TGTGCCAGCAGCAAACAGGGGAACACTGAAGCTTTCTTT. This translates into CASSKQGNTEAFF.

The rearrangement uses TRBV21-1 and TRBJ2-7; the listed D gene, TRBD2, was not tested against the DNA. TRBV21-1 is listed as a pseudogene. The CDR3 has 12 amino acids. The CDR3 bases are TGTGCCAAGTCCTTGAAACTCCACGAGCAGTACTTC. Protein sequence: CAKSLKLHEQYF.

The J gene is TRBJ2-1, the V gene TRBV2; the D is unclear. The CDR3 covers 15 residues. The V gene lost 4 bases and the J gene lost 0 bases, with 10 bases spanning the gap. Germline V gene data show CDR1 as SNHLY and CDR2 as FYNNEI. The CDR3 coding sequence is TGTGCCAGCAGTGTTACCGAGAGCTCCTACAATGAGCAGTTCTTC. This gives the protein CASSVTESSYNEQFF.

The CDR3, as DNA: TGTGCCAGCACCCAGGGTCAAGAAAAACTGTTTTTT. Amino acids: CASTQGQEKLFF. V usage is TRBV2 and J usage is TRBJ1-4; a weak D match, TRBD1 (5 bases). The germline V and J ends were trimmed by 7 bases and 8 bases, with 11 bases remaining between them. Germline V lookup: CDR1 SNHLY, CDR2 FYNNEI. The CDR3 is 12 amino acids.

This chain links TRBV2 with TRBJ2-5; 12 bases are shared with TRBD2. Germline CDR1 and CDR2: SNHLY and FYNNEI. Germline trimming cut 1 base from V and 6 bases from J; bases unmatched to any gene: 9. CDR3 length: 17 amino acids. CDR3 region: CASSEGLAGGGRKTQYF. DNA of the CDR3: TGTGCCAGCAGTGAAGGTCTAGCGGGGGGGGGTCGTAAGACCCAGTACTTC.

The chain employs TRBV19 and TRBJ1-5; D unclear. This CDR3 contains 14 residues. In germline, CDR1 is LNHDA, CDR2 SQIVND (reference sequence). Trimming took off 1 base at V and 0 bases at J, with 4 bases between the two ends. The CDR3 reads CASSIGHSNQPQHF. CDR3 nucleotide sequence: TGTGCCAGTAGTATAGGTCATAGCAATCAGCCCCAGCATTTT.

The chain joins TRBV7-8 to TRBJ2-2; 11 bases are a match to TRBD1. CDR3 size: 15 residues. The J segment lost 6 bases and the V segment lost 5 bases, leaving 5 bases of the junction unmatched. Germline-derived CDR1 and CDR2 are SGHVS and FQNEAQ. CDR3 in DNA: TGTGCCAGCAGCATAGGGACAGGGGGGTCCGGGGAGCTGTTTTTT. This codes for CASSIGTGGSGELFF.

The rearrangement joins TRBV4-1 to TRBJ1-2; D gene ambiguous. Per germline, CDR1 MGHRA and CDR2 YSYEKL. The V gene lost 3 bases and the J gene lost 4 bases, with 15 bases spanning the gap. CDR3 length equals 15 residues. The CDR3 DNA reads TGCGCCAGCAGCCAGAACCAGGCAGGATCCTATGGCTACACCTTC. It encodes CASSQNQAGSYGYTF.

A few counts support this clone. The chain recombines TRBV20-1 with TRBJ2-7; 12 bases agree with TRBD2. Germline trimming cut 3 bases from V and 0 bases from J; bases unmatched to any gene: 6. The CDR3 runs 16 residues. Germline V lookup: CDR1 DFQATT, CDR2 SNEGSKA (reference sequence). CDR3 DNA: TGCAGTGCTAGTGTCGGACTAGCGGGGACCTCCTACGAGCAGTACTTC. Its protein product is CSASVGLAGTSYEQYF.

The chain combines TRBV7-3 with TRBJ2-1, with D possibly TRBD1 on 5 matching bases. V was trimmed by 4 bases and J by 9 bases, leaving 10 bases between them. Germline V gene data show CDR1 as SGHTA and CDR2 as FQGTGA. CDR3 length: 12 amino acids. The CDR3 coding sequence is TGTGCCAGCAGCTCCCCCCAGGGTGAGCAGTTCTTC. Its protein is CASSSPQGEQFF. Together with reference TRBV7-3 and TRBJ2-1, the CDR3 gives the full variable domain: GAGVSQTPSNKVTEKGKYVELRCDPISGHTALYWYRQSLGQGPEFLIYFQGTGAADDSGLPNDRFFAVRPEGSVSTLKIQRTERGDSAVYLCASSSPQGEQFFGPGTRLTVL.

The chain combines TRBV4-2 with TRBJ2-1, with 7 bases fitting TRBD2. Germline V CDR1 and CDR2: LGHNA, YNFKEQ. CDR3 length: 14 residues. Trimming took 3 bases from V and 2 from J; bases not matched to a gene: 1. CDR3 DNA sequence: TGTGCCAGCAGCCAGGGGGGGGCCTACAATGAGCAGTTCTTC. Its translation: CASSQGGAYNEQFF.